The source of this T cell receptor (beta chain) is a study of blood T cell repertoires in COVID-19. Study as a whole: Samples taken during acute and convalescent COVID-19 were collected in the United States, Italy and Spain. Sample material is recorded as cDNA or gDNA derived from T cells, B-cell-depleted T cells, or PBMCs.

The method was immunoSEQ multiplex PCR; TCRdb's version includes in-frame clones alone and lacks a portion of them. This sample has more than 65,000 clones, with over 80% found just once. This clone was picked up one time. Sequences were obtained from peripheral blood. The sequence came from a man between 45 and 60 years old with acute or convalescent COVID-19.

CDR3 residues: CASSQVPQGAGIEAFF. The CDR3, as DNA: TGTGCCAGCAGCCAAGTCCCACAGGGGGCGGGTATTGAAGCTTTCTTT. The chain uses TRBV3-1 (or the pseudogene TRBV3-2) and TRBJ1-1; 9 bases align to TRBD1. Germline CDR1 is LGHDT and CDR2 is YNNKEL (reference sequence). This CDR3 comprises 16 residues. The trim removed 1 base at V and 7 bases at J, leaving 10 bases unmatched.